This T cell receptor (beta chain) was identified in a study of T-cell memory formation after mild COVID-19. Study context: TCR clusters were mostly donor specific.

Many counts were recorded for this clonotype. What it recognizes is unknown. Study outcomes and limitations: Certain responding clones were present in pre-infection memory, suggesting participation of cross-reactive memory. Day 15 to 85 contracting clones showed balanced CD4/CD8; day 15 to 37 expanders favored CD4+.

The J segment lost 6 bases and the V segment lost 5 bases, leaving 5 bases of the junction unmatched. The CDR3 extends over 15 amino acids. Germline CDR1 and CDR2: MGHDK and SYGVNS. TCR alpha and TCR beta cDNA libraries carrying sample barcodes and UMIs were produced by 5'RACE using constant-segment primers. TCRdb used MiXCR to reprocess the 5' RACE reads, holding one entry per CDR3 protein. The profile shows a few hundred thousand distinct CDR3 sequences, over 8.5% of them singletons. Sequencing was performed on PBMCs or a T cell subset sorted from them (not recorded which). The origin of this receptor is a man younger than 35 who had mild COVID-19 (a few samples of this study predate the infection). Cell type and time point are not known. The chain links TRBV25-1 to TRBJ2-2, with 11 bases aligning to TRBD2. CDR3 residues: CASSFSGGAPGELFF. DNA of the CDR3: TGTGCCAGCAGTTTTAGCGGGGGGGCGCCCGGGGAGCTGTTTTTT.